The 13 T cell receptor beta chains reported below all come from one sample, sequenced in a study of blood T cell repertoires in COVID-19. Here immunoSEQ multiplex PCR was the method, and the copy in TCRdb shows in-frame clones only, minus some. Here the sample spans around 360,000 clones, about 90% being singletons. Sequences were obtained from PBMCs or T cells enriched from blood (not recorded which). These receptors were collected from a woman under 40 who had recovered from COVID-19.

J is TRBJ1-2 and V is TRBV19; unclear D gene. The germline V and J ends were trimmed by 5 bases and 4 bases, with 8 bases remaining between them. From germline, CDR1 is LNHDA and CDR2 SQIVND (reference sequence). The length of the CDR3 is 12 residues. Here the CDR3 DNA reads TGTGCCAGTAGTCCTCGTGTCTATGGCTACACCTTC. Translating gives CASSPRVYGYTF.

The chain links TRBV7-9 to TRBJ1-1; 11 bases are shared with TRBD1. Germline lookup yields CDR1 SEHNR and CDR2 FQNEAQ (reference sequence). This CDR3 is built from 13 residues. The V segment lost 7 bases and the J segment 4 bases; nucleotides outside the gene matches: 2. The CDR3 protein is CASIGTGGTEAFF. The CDR3 DNA is TGTGCCAGCATAGGGACAGGGGGCACTGAAGCTTTCTTT.

CDR3 sequence: CASSEDRLNEQFF. The DNA for the CDR3 is TGTGCCAGCAGCGAGGACAGGCTCAATGAGCAGTTCTTC. This rearrangement joins TRBV11-2 to TRBJ2-1, with TRBD1 matching over 7 bases. V was clipped by 5 bases and J by 6 bases; unmatched bases: 4. This CDR3 comprises 13 residues. The germline CDR1 and CDR2 sequences are SGHAT and FQNNGV.

About this clone: Other DNA sequences within the sample encode an identical CDR3. This rearrangement joins TRBV9 to TRBJ2-7; TRBD2 matches 12 bases. In germline, CDR1 is SGDLS, CDR2 YYNGEE. With 2 bases clipped from V and 6 bases from J, the junction kept 6 bases outside the gene matches. The CDR3 sequence is 15 residues long. The CDR3, as DNA: TGTGCCAGCAGCGTTCGACTAGCGGGAGCTGGCGAGCAGTACTTC. Its translation is CASSVRLAGAGEQYF.

This sequence joins TRBV9 and TRBJ2-1, with D possibly being TRBD1 (6 bases). CDR1 SGDLS and CDR2 YYNGEE come from the germline V gene. The CDR3 contains 15 residues. V was shortened by 2 bases and J by 4 bases, with 13 bases between the two germline ends. The CDR3, as DNA: TGTGCCAGCAGCGTCCAGAGCAGGGGATACAATGAGCAGTTCTTC. Protein product: CASSVQSRGYNEQFF.

The chain is built from TRBV7-8 and TRBJ2-7; 8 nucleotides match TRBD1. The germline V gene has CDR1 SGHVS and CDR2 FQNEAQ. V lost 1 base and J lost 3; bases outside the gene matches: 2. The CDR3 sequence is 14 residues long. This CDR3 reads CASSLDDRGYEQYF. The CDR3 DNA follows: TGTGCCAGCAGCTTAGATGACAGGGGCTACGAGCAGTACTTC.

The chain employs TRBV19 and TRBJ2-3, with a possible D match to TRBD1 (6 bases). The CDR3 sequence is 12 residues long. Germline CDR1 and CDR2: LNHDA and SQIVND (reference sequence). Trimming left V 8 bases short and J 8 bases short, with 14 bases between. CDR3 bases: TGTGCCAGTGCATCAGGGGTTCGTACGCAGTATTTT. Protein sequence: CASASGVRTQYF.

The V call is TRBV30, the J call TRBJ1-5; D is possibly TRBD1 (6 bases). The CDR3 sequence is 13 residues long. Germline V lookup: CDR1 GTSNPN, CDR2 SVGIG (reference sequence). V lost 3 bases and J 4 bases, leaving 10 bases between the germline ends. The CDR3 sequence: CAWRGHPNQPQHF. The CDR3, as DNA: TGTGCCTGGAGGGGACATCCGAATCAGCCCCAGCATTTT.

The rearrangement joins TRBV7-9 to TRBJ1-2, with no clear D. Germline loops: CDR1 SEHNR, CDR2 FQNEAQ (reference sequence). Trimming stripped 4 bases from V and 8 bases from J, with 17 bases between. The CDR3 is 14 amino acids. CDR3 loop: CASSSRRGFQGYTF. CDR3 DNA: TGTGCCAGCAGCTCCCGTCGAGGCTTTCAGGGCTACACCTTC.

The gene calls are TRBV7-2 and TRBJ2-1; 9 bases line up with TRBD2. Germline CDR1 and CDR2: SGHTA and FQGNSA. J gave up 6 bases and V 5 bases, and 8 bases lay outside the gene matches. The CDR3 is 15 residues long. CDR3 sequence reads: CASSLEGTSLNEQFF. The DNA for the CDR3 is TGTGCCAGCAGCCTAGAGGGGACTAGCCTCAATGAGCAGTTCTTC.

V usage is TRBV25-1 and J usage is TRBJ2-1; 8 nucleotides line up with TRBD1. CDR1 MGHDK and CDR2 SYGVNS come from the germline V gene. There are 13 residues in the CDR3. Trimming cost V 7 bases and J 6 bases; bases outside gene matches: 5. The DNA for the CDR3 is TGTGCCAGCAAAGACAGGGGCCTCAATGAGCAGTTCTTC. It specifies CASKDRGLNEQFF.

The V and J genes are TRBV10-3 and TRBJ2-7, with D possibly TRBD1 on 6 matching bases. V lost 4 bases and J 3 bases, leaving 16 bases between the germline ends. In germline, CDR1 is ENHRY, CDR2 SYGVKD. The CDR3 contains 15 residues. CDR3 sequence: CAISGGPGPNYEQYF. In nucleotides, the CDR3 is TGTGCCATCAGTGGGGGGCCGGGACCTAACTACGAGCAGTACTTC.

This sequence joins TRBV28 and TRBJ2-1; D unresolved. The CDR3 has 11 residues. V was shortened by 7 bases and J by 6 bases, with 7 bases between the two germline ends. The germline CDR1 and CDR2 sequences are MDHEN and SYDVKM. This CDR3 is CASIQRNEQFF. The DNA for the CDR3 is TGTGCCAGCATTCAGCGCAATGAGCAGTTCTTC.